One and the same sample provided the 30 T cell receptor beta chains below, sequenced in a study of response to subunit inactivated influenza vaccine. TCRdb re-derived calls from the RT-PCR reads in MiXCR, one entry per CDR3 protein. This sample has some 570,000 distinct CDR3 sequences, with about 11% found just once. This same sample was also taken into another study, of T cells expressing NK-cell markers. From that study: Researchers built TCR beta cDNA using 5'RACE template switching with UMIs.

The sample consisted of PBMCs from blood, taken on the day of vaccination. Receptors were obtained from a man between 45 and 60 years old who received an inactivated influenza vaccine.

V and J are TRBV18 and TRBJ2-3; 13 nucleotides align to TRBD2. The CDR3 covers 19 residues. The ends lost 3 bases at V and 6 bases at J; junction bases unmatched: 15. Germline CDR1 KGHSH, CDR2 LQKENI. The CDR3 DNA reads TGTGCCAGCTCACCGTTCTCCCCACTACTAGCGGGGGGGCCGGATACGCAGTATTTT. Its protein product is CASSPFSPLLAGGPDTQYF.

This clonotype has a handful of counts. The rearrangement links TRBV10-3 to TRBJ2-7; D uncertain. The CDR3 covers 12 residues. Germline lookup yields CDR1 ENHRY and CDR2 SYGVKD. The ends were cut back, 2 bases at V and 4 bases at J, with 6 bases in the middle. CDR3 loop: CAISELPYEQYF. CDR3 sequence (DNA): TGTGCCATCAGTGAGCTCCCTTACGAGCAGTACTTC.

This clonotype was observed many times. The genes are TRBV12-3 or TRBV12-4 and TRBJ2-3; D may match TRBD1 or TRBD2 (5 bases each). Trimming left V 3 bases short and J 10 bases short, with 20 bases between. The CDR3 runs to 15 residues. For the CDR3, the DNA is TGTGCCAGCAGTTTTTCAGGAAGGGGACCCAACGCGCAGTATTTT. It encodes CASSFSGRGPNAQYF.

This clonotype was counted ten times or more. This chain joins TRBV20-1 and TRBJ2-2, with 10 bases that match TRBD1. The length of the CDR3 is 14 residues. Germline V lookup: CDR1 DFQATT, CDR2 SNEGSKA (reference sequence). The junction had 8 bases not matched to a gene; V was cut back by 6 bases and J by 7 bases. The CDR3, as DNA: TGCAGTGCCAAGACAGGGGGCGATAACGGGGAGCTGTTTTTT. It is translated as CSAKTGGDNGELFF.

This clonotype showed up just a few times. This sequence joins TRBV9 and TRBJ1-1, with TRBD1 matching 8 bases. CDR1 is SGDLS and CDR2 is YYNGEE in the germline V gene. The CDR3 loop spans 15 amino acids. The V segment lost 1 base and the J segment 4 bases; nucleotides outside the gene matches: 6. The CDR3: CASSVSDRGGTEAFF. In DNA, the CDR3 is TGTGCCAGCAGCGTATCTGACAGGGGTGGCACTGAAGCTTTCTTT.

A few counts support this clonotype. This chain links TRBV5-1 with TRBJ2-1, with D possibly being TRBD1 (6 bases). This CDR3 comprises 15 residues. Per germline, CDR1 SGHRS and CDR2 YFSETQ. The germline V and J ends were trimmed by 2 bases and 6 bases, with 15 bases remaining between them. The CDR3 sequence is CASSFQGRGGNEQFF. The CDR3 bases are TGCGCCAGCAGCTTTCAGGGAAGAGGGGGCAATGAGCAGTTCTTC. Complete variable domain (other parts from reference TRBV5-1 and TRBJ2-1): KAGVTQTPRYLIKTRGQQVTLSCSPISGHRSVSWYQQTPGQGLQFLFEYFSETQRNKGNFPGRFSGRQFSNSRSEMNVSTLELGDSALYLCASSFQGRGGNEQFFGPGTRLTVL.

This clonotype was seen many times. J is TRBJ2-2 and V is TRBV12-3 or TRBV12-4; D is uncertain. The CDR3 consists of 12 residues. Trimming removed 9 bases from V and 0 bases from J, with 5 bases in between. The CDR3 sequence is CASWTNTGELFF. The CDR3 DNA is TGTGCCAGTTGGACGAACACCGGGGAGCTGTTTTTT.

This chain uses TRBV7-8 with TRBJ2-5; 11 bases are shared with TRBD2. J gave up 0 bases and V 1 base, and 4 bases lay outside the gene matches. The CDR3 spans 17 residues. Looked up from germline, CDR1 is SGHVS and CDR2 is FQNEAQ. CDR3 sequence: CASSLGGLAEDQETQYF. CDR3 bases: TGTGCCAGCAGCTTAGGGGGACTAGCGGAGGACCAAGAGACCCAGTACTTC.

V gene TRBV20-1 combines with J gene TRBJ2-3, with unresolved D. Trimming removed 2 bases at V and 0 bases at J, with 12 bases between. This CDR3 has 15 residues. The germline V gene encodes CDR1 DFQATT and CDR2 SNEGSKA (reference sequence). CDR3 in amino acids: CSARLDGPSTDTQYF. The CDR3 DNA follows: TGCAGTGCTAGACTTGACGGACCTAGCACAGATACGCAGTATTTT.

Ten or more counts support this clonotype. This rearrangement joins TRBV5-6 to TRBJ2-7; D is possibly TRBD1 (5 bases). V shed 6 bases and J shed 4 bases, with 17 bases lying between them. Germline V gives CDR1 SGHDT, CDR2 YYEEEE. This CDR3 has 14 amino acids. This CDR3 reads CASIYSLQEYEQYF. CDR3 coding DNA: TGTGCCAGCATCTACTCGCTACAGGAGTACGAGCAGTACTTC.

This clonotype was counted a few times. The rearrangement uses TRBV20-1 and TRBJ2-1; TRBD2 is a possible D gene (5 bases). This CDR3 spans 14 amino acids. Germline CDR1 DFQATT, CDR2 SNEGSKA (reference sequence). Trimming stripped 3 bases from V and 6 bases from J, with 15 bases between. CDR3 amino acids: CSASPPRLANEQFF. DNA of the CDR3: TGCAGTGCTAGTCCCCCCCGGCTAGCCAATGAGCAGTTCTTC.

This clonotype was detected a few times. As DNA, the CDR3 is TGTGCCAGCCAAACGGGAGTTGGGTTCGGCACAGATACGCAGTATTTT. Residues: CASQTGVGFGTDTQYF. V gene TRBV7-9 combines with J gene TRBJ2-3, with D maybe TRBD2 (6 bases). The germline CDR1 and CDR2 sequences are SEHNR and FQNEAQ (reference sequence). V lost 8 bases and J lost 1, with 19 bases in between. This CDR3 comprises 16 residues.

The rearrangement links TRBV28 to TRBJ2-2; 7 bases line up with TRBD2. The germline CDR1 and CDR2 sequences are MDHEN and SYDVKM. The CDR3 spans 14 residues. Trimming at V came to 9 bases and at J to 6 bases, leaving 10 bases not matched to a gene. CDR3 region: CASRPMGRAGELFF. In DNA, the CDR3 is TGTGCCAGTCGCCCAATGGGGAGGGCCGGGGAGCTGTTTTTT.

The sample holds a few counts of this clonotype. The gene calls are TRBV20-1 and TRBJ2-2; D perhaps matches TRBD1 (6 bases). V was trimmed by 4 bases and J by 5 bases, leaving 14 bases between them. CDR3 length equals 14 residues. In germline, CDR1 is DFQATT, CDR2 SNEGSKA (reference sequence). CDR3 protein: CSATSYRETGELFF. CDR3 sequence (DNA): TGCAGTGCTACTTCCTACAGGGAGACCGGGGAGCTGTTTTTT.

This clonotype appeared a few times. DNA of the CDR3: TGTGCCAGCAGTTACCTTGACAGTGGGAACACCGGGGAGCTGTTTTTT. Its protein product is CASSYLDSGNTGELFF. This rearrangement joins TRBV6-5 to TRBJ2-2; a possible D gene is TRBD1 (5 bases). This CDR3 spans 16 amino acids. Deletions cut 2 bases from V and 1 base from J, with 11 bases between. Per the germline V gene, CDR1 is MNHEY and CDR2 is SVGAGI.

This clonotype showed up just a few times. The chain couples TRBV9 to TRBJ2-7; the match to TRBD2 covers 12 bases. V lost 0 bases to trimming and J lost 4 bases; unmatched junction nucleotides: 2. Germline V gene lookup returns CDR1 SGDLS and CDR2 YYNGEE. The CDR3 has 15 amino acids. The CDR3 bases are TGTGCCAGCAGCGTAGGACTAGCGGGAGAGTACGAGCAGTACTTC. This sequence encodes CASSVGLAGEYEQYF.

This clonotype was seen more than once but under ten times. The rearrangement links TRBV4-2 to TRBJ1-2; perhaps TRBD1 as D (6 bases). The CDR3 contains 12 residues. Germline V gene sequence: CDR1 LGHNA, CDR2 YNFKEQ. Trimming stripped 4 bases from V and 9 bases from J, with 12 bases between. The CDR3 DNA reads TGTGCCAGCAGCCTTCACAGGGACCGCTACACCTTC. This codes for CASSLHRDRYTF.

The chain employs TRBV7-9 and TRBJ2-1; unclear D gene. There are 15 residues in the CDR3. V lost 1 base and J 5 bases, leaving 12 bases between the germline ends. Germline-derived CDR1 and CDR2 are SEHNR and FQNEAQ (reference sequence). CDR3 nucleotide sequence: TGTGCCAGCAGCTTAGATGGGAAAGGAAACAATGAGCAGTTCTTC. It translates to CASSLDGKGNNEQFF.

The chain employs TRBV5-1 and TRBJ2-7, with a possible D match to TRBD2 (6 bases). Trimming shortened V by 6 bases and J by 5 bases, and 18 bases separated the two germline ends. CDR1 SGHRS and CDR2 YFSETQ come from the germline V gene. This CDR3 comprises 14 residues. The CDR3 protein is CASKEGTQDNEQYF. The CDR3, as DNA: TGCGCCAGCAAGGAAGGGACTCAGGACAACGAGCAGTACTTC.

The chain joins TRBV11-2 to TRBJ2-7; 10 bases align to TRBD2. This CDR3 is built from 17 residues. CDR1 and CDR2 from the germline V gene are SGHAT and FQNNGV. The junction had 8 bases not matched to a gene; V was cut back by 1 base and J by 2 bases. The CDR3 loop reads CASSLGGSSGRPYEQYF. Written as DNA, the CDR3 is TGTGCCAGCAGCTTAGGAGGTTCTAGCGGGAGACCCTACGAGCAGTACTTC. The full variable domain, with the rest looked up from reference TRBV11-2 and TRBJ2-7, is EAGVAQSPRYKIIEKRQSVAFWCNPISGHATLYWYQQILGQGPKLLIQFQNNGVVDDSQLPKDRFSAERLKGVDSTLKIQPAKLEDSAVYLCASSLGGSSGRPYEQYFGPGTRLTVT.

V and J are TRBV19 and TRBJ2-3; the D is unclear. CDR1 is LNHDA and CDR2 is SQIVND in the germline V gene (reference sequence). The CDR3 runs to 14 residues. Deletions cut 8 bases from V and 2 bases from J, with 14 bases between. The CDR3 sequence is CASQGRAYTDTQYF. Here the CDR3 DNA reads TGTGCCAGTCAAGGGCGAGCGTACACAGATACGCAGTATTTT. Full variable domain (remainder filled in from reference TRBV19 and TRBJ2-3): DGGITQSPKYLFRKEGQNVTLSCEQNLNHDAMYWYRQDPGQGLRLIYYSQIVNDFQKGDIAEGYSVSREKKESFPLTVTSAQKNPTAFYLCASQGRAYTDTQYFGPGTRLTVL.

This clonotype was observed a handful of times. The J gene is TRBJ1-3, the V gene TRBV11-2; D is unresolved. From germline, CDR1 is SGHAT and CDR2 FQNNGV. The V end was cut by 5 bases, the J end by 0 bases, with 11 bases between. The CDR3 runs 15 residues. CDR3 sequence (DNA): TGTGCCAGCAGCCAAAAGCGTTTCTCTGGAAACACCATATATTTT. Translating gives CASSQKRFSGNTIYF.

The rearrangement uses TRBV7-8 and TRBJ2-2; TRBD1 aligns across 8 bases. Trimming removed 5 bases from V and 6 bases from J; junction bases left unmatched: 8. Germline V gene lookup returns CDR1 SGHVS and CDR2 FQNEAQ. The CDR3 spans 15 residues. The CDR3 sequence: CASSITRTGPGELFF. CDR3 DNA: TGTGCCAGCAGCATTACCCGGACAGGGCCCGGGGAGCTGTTTTTT.

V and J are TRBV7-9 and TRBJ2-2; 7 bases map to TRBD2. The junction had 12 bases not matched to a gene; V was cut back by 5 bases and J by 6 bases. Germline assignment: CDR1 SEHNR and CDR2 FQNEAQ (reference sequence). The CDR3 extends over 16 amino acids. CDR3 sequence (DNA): TGTGCCAGCAGCCGGACTAGTGACTATGGAGCCGGGGAGCTGTTTTTT. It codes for CASSRTSDYGAGELFF.

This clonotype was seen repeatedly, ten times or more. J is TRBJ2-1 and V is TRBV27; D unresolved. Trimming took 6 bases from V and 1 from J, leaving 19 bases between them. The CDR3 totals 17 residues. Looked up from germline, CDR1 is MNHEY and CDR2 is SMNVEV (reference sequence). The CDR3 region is CASRLSAALRSYNEQFF. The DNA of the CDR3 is TGTGCCAGCAGACTTTCGGCGGCGCTGAGGTCCTACAATGAGCAGTTCTTC.

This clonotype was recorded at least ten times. In nucleotides, the CDR3 is TGTGCCAGCTCACCCCGGGGGGAGAACACTGAAGCTTTCTTT. This sequence encodes CASSPRGENTEAFF. The genes are TRBV18 and TRBJ1-1, with a weak D call TRBD1 (5 bases). The CDR3 extends over 14 amino acids. Germline V gene lookup returns CDR1 KGHSH and CDR2 LQKENI. V gave up 3 bases and J gave up 1 base, with 9 bases separating them. The variable domain in full, with the rest retrieved from reference TRBV18 and TRBJ1-1, is NAGVMQNPRHLVRRRGQEARLRCSPMKGHSHVYWYRQLPEEGLKFMVYLQKENIIDESGMPKERFSAEFPKEGPSILRIQQVVRGDSAAYFCASSPRGENTEAFFGQGTRLTVV.

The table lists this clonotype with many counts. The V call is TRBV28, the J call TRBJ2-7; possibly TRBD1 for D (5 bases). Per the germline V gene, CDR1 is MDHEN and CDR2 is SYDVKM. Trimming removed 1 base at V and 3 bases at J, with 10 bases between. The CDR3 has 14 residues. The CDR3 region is CASSLLGALYEQYF. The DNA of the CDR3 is TGTGCCAGCAGTTTATTAGGGGCCCTCTACGAGCAGTACTTC.

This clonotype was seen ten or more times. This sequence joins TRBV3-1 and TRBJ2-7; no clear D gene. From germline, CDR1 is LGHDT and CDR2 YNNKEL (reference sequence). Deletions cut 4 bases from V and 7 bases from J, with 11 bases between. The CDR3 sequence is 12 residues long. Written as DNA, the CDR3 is TGTGCCAGCAGCCGCCCCTGGGGAGAGCAGTACTTC. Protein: CASSRPWGEQYF.

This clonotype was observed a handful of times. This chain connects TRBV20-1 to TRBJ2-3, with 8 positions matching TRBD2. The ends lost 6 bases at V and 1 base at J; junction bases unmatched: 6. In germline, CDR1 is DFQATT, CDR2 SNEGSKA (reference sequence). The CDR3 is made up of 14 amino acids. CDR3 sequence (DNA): TGCAGTGCCACAACAGCGGGGGGCACAGATACGCAGTATTTT. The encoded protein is CSATTAGGTDTQYF.

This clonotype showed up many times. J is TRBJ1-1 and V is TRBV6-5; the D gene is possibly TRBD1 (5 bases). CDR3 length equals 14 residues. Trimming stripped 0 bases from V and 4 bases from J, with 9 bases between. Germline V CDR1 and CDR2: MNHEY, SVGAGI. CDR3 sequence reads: CASSYSWGGTEAFF. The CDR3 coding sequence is TGTGCCAGCAGTTACTCTTGGGGCGGCACTGAAGCTTTCTTT.